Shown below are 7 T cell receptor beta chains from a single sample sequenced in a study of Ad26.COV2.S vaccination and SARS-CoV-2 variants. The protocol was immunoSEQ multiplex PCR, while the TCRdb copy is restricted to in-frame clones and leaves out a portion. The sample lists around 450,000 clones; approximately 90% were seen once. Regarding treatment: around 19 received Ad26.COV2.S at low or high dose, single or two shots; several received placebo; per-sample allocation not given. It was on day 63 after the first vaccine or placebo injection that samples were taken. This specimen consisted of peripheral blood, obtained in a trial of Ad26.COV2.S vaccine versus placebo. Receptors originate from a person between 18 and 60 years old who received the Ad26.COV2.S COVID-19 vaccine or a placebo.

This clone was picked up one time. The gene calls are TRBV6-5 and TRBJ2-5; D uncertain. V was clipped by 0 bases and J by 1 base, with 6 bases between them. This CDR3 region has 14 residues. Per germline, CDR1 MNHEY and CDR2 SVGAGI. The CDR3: CASSYSQSQETQYF. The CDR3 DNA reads TGTGCCAGCAGTTACTCGCAGTCCCAAGAGACCCAGTACTTC.

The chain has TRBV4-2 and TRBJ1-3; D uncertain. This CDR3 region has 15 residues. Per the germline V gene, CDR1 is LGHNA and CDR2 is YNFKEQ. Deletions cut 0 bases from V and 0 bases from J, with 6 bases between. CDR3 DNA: TGTGCCAGCAGCCAAGAGGGAGTCTCTGGAAACACCATATATTTT. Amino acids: CASSQEGVSGNTIYF.

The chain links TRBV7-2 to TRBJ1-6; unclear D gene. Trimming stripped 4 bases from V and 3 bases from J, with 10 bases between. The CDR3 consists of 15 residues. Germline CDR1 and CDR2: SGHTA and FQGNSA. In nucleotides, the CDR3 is TGTGCCAGCAGCTCCTACACAAACTATAATTCACCCCTCCACTTT. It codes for CASSSYTNYNSPLHF.

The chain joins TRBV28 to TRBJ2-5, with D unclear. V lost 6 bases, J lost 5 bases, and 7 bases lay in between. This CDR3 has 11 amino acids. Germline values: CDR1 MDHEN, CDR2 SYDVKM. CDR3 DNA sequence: TGTGCCAGCAGCAAGGTCGAGACCCAGTACTTC. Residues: CASSKVETQYF.

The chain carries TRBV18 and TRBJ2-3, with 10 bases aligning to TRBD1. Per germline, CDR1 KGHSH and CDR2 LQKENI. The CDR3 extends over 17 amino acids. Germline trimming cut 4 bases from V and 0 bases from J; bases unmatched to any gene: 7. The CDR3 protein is CASSQPGQGTSTDTQYF. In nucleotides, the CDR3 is TGTGCCAGCTCACAGCCGGGACAGGGGACCAGCACAGATACGCAGTATTTT.

CDR3 in DNA: TGCGCCAGCAGCCAAGACCCCCTAGCGCTTCCGAACACCGGGGAGCTGTTTTTT. Protein product: CASSQDPLALPNTGELFF. V and J are TRBV4-1 and TRBJ2-2; possible D gene TRBD2, 6 bases. This CDR3 spans 18 amino acids. Per germline, CDR1 MGHRA and CDR2 YSYEKL. The V end was cut by 0 bases, the J end by 0 bases, with 14 bases between.

The CDR3 spells CASSWRRTGGSTIYGYTF. CDR3 in DNA: TGTGCCAGCAGCTGGCGGCGGACAGGGGGCTCAACGATCTATGGCTACACCTTC. The chain is built from TRBV7-8 and TRBJ1-2; TRBD1 aligns across 11 bases. The CDR3 spans 18 residues. Trimming removed 4 bases from V and 4 bases from J; junction bases left unmatched: 14. Germline CDR1 and CDR2: SGHVS and FQNEAQ. The entire variable domain, with the rest obtained from reference TRBV7-8 and TRBJ1-2, is as follows: GAGVSQSPRYKVAKRGQDVALRCDPISGHVSLFWYQQALGQGPEFLTYFQNEAQLDKSGLPSDRFFAERPEGSVSTLKIQRTQQEDSAVYLCASSWRRTGGSTIYGYTFGSGTRLTVV.